This T cell receptor (beta chain) is drawn from a study of T cells in Graves' hyperthyroidism and ophthalmopathy. Concerning this clonotype itself: Its ends do not fully match the called genes, so a read error is possible.

The investigators amplified TCR beta CDR3 regions from RNA transcripts. HTBI primers were the set used in a first-round RT-PCR of the TCR CDR3. TCRdb fed the multiplex PCR reads into MiXCR, producing one record per CDR3 protein. Of hundreds of thousands of distinct CDR3 sequences in the sample, approximately 40% were seen once. The clonotype was recovered from a man aged 18-30 years with Graves' hyperthyroidism. What was sequenced was blood.

The chain's CDR3 is CASSEQGSGELFF. CDR3 sequence (DNA): TGTGCCAGCAGTGAACAGGGATCCGGGGAGCTGTTTTTT. The chain links TRBV10-3 to TRBJ2-2, with D possibly TRBD1 on 6 matching bases. This CDR3 is built from 13 residues. Looked up from germline, CDR1 is ENHRY and CDR2 is SYGVKD.